This record concerns one T cell receptor (beta chain) sequence. Profiled with immunoSEQ multiplex PCR; TCRdb holds only in-frame clones, not every one. The sample consists of hundreds of thousands of clones, approximately 84% of them appearing once. This sample is part of a study of blood T cell repertoires in COVID-19. V lost 0 bases, J lost 2 bases, and 11 bases lay in between. The CDR3 has 15 amino acids. Germline V gene lookup returns CDR1 SGHRS and CDR2 YFSETQ. Specimen: PBMCs or T cells enriched from blood (not recorded which). The origin of this receptor is a woman between 25 and 40 years old who had recovered from COVID-19. The chain has TRBV5-1 and TRBJ1-2; D is unclear. CDR3 bases: TGCGCCAGCAGCTTGGGGGCATCCTCGAACTATGGCTACACCTTC. This sequence encodes CASSLGASSNYGYTF.